The present T cell receptor beta chain was sequenced within a study of monozygotic twins with inflammatory bowel disease. TCRdb re-called the 5' RACE reads and catalogs CDR3 proteins one per entry, DNA excluded. The sample spans a few hundred thousand distinct CDR3 sequences; the ten largest clones claim approximately 5.9%. Germline values: CDR1 SGDLS, CDR2 YYNGEE. CDR3 size: 14 residues. Sequenced sample: blood. This sequence joins TRBV9 and TRBJ2-5. The clonotype comes from a human donor with ulcerative colitis or Crohn's disease, or a healthy co-twin of an affected twin (not recorded which). The CDR3 spells CASSVDRGRETQYF.